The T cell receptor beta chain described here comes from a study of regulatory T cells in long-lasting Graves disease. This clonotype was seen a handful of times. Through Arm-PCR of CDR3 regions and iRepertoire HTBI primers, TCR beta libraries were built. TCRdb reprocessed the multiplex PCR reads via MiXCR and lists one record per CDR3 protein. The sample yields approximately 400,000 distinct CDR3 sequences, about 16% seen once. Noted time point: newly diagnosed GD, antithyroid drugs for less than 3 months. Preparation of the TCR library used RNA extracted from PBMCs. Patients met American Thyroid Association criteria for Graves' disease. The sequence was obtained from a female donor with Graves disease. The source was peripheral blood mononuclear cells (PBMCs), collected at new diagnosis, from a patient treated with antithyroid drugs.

CDR3 nucleotides: TGCAGTGCTAGAGTTTTACCGAAGAACACTGAAGCTTTCTTT. This translates into CSARVLPKNTEAFF. This rearrangement joins TRBV20-1 to TRBJ1-1; D ambiguous. Germline loops: CDR1 DFQATT, CDR2 SNEGSKA (reference sequence). This CDR3 is built from 14 residues. V lost 1 base, J lost 1 base, and 10 bases lay in between.